This T cell receptor beta chain appears in the sequencing data of a study of beta chain features in type 1 diabetes. Across the study: Examination spanned around 100,000,000 sorted cells from all samples.

One heparinised draw of blood, averaging about 116 mL, came from each donor. This clone showed up just a few times. Its antigen is unidentified. CDR3 length equals 12 residues. V was shortened by 2 bases and J by 4 bases, with 6 bases between the two germline ends. Germline V gene sequence: CDR1 SGHDT, CDR2 YYEEEE. Expressed TCRB transcripts were sequenced, since all the RNA that had been isolated was reverse transcribed. Approximately 3.6 million reads was the average for naive, central memory and regulatory T cell samples. Using immunoSEQ multiplex PCR, the repertoire was profiled, and TCRdb retains in-frame clones only, with some absent. The table lists more than 550,000 clones, over 12% of them singletons, with 0.03% to 0.04% in the top ten. Study-wide points: At VDJ recombination sites, type 1 diabetes patients had fewer insertions and more deleted nucleotides. Type 1 diabetes patients had moderately but significantly shorter TCRB CDR3s in all four CD4+ subsets.

The genes are TRBV5-6 and TRBJ1-1; D ambiguous. This sequence originates from a man between 18 and 29 years old with type 1 diabetes. Sequenced: naive CD4+ T cells from blood. The CDR3, as DNA: TGTGCCAGCAGCTTCCTCCGCACTGAAGCTTTCTTT. It codes for CASSFLRTEAFF.